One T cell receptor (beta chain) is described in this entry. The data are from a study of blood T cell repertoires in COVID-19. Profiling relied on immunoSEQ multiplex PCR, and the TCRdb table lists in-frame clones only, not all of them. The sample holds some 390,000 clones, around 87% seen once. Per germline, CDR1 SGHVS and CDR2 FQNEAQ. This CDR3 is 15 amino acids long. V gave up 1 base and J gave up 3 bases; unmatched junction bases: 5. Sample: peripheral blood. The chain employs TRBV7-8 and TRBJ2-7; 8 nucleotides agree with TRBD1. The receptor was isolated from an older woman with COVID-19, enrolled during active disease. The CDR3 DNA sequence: TGTGCCAGCAGCTTAGAAGGTACAGGGGGCTACGAGCAGTACTTC. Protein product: CASSLEGTGGYEQYF.